These T cell receptor beta chains were read from a single sample in a study of cytomegalovirus exposure and HLA in healthy donors. Generated by immunoSEQ multiplex PCR, the TCRdb table keeps only in-frame clones and is missing some. The sample has around 150,000 clones; about 80% are singletons. The material sequenced was PBMCs. The origin of the receptors is a man younger than 30 in good health and CMV-seronegative. Each CDR3 is given with its conserved first and last residue. The D gene is left open where the match is weak. Size tells how often a clone was seen (once, few, many) or the class of an expanded clone, and some rows leave it out.

j_gene	d_gene	abundance	v_gene	CDR3aa	CDR3nt
TRBJ2-7	NA	NA	TRBV5-4	CASSLYAANEQYF	TGTGCCAGCAGCTTATACGCTGCTAACGAGCAGTACTTC
TRBJ2-7	TRBD2	NA	TRBV5-1	CASSGTSGYEQYF	TGCGCCAGCAGTGGGACTAGCGGTTACGAGCAGTACTTC
TRBJ2-2	NA	NA	TRBV14	CASSAGVTNTGELFF	TGTGCCAGCAGCGCCGGGGTTACGAACACCGGGGAGCTGTTTTTT
TRBJ1-4	TRBD1	NA	TRBV4-2	CASSPPGTAANEKLFF	TGTGCCAGCAGCCCGCCCGGGACAGCCGCTAATGAAAAACTGTTTTTT
TRBJ1-1	TRBD1	NA	TRBV11-2	CASSSLGTGSTEAFF	TGTGCCAGCAGCTCGTTGGGGACAGGGTCCACTGAAGCTTTCTTT
TRBJ2-3	TRBD1	NA	TRBV27	CASRRRQGRLYF	TGTGCCAGCAGACGGCGACAGGGGAGATTGTATTTT
TRBJ2-1	NA	once	TRBV11-1	CASSAGGDSYNEQFF	TGTGCCAGCAGCGCCGGAGGGGACAGTTACAATGAGCAGTTCTTC
TRBJ1-2	TRBD1	NA	TRBV19	CASRGTGINYGYTF	TGTGCCAGTAGGGGGACAGGGATTAACTATGGCTACACCTTC
TRBJ2-7	TRBD1	NA	TRBV30	CAWSEAGGSYEQYF	TGTGCCTGGAGTGAGGCAGGGGGCTCCTACGAGCAGTACTTC
TRBJ2-1	NA	NA	TRBV2	CASNEEGVLSYNEQFF	TGTGCCAGCAACGAGGAGGGAGTCCTCTCCTACAATGAGCAGTTCTTC
TRBJ2-7	TRBD1	once	TRBV5-1	CASSLSGTGKGEQYF	TGCGCCAGCAGCTTATCCGGGACAGGGAAGGGTGAGCAGTACTTC
TRBJ2-3	TRBD1	NA	TRBV19	CASSGDRGTDTQYF	TGTGCCAGTAGTGGGGACAGGGGCACAGATACGCAGTATTTT
TRBJ2-1	NA	NA	TRBV9	CASSIVAGALNEQFF	TGTGCCAGCAGCATCGTCGCGGGGGCGCTGAATGAGCAGTTCTTC
TRBJ2-5	NA	NA	TRBV7-9	CASSIQLGVANQETQYF	TGTGCCAGCAGCATCCAATTAGGGGTGGCCAACCAAGAGACCCAGTACTTC
TRBJ2-5	TRBD1	NA	TRBV4-1	CASSRTQGAQETQYF	TGCGCCAGCAGCCGAACACAGGGGGCGCAAGAGACCCAGTACTTC
TRBJ1-5	TRBD1	NA	TRBV27	CASSLSRGNQPQHF	TGTGCCAGCAGTTTGAGCAGGGGGAATCAGCCCCAGCATTTT
TRBJ2-1	NA	few	TRBV7-3	CASSFTGSRNEQFF	TGTGCCAGCAGCTTTACAGGGTCGAGGAATGAGCAGTTCTTC
TRBJ1-6	NA	NA	TRBV9	CASSVGGREDSPLHF	TGTGCCAGCAGCGTAGGAGGCAGGGAGGATTCACCCCTCCACTTT
TRBJ1-1	TRBD1	NA	TRBV29-1	CSGSGGSTNTEAFF	TGCAGCGGATCAGGGGGAAGCACGAACACTGAAGCTTTCTTT
TRBJ2-5	NA	NA	TRBV7-2	CASSPPLSPTGQYF	TGTGCCAGCAGCCCTCCCCTGTCTCCTACCGGGCAGTACTTC
TRBJ1-3	NA	NA	TRBV5-1	CASSVQGGDTIYF	TGCGCCAGCAGCGTACAGGGAGGGGACACCATATATTTT
TRBJ1-4	NA	once	TRBV2	CTSTGADEKLFF	TGTACCAGCACCGGAGCGGATGAAAAACTGTTTTTT
TRBJ1-2	TRBD1	NA	TRBV28	CAIFGQGRDDGYTF	TGTGCCATCTTCGGACAGGGTAGGGATGATGGCTACACCTTC
TRBJ1-5	NA	NA	TRBV2	CASARLNSNQPQHF	TGTGCCAGCGCTAGGCTGAATAGCAATCAGCCCCAGCATTTT
TRBJ2-2	NA	NA	TRBV5-1	CASSLGGNRLANTGELFF	TGCGCCAGCAGCTTGGGGGGAAACAGGCTAGCGAACACCGGGGAGCTGTTTTTT
TRBJ2-1	TRBD2	few	TRBV7-7	CASSAGGGYNEQFF	TGTGCCAGCAGCGCTGGGGGAGGGTACAATGAGCAGTTCTTC
TRBJ2-7	NA	few	TRBV29-1	CSVGTAYEQYF	TGCAGCGTTGGGACAGCGTACGAGCAGTACTTC
TRBJ2-5	TRBD2	NA	TRBV7-2	CASSLTGGETQYF	TGTGCCAGCAGCTTAACGGGGGGAGAGACCCAGTACTTC
TRBJ2-2	NA	NA	TRBV6-1	CASSILLANTGELFF	TGTGCCAGCAGTATTCTCCTCGCGAACACCGGGGAGCTGTTTTTT
TRBJ1-3	NA	few	TRBV5-4	CASSFDISGNTIYF	TGTGCCAGCAGCTTCGACATCTCTGGAAACACCATATATTTT
TRBJ2-3	TRBD2	NA	TRBV29-1	CSVGTSGVTDTQYF	TGCAGCGTTGGGACTAGCGGGGTCACAGATACGCAGTATTTT
TRBJ1-2	TRBD1	NA	TRBV6-5	CASRWQGATNYGYTF	TGTGCCAGCAGATGGCAGGGGGCCACTAACTATGGCTACACCTTC